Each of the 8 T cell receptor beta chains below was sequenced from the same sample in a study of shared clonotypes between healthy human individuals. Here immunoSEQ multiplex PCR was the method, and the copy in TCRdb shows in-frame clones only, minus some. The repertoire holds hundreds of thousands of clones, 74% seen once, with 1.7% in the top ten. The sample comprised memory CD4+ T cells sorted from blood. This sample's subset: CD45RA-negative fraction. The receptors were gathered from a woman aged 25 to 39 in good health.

The DNA for the CDR3 is TGTGCCAGCAGCTTGTCCGGTAGCGGGAGAAGGTCTGAGCAGTTCTTC. Translating it yields CASSLSGSGRRSEQFF. The rearrangement links TRBV5-6 to TRBJ2-1; 9 nucleotides align to TRBD2. V lost 1 base and J lost 9; bases outside the gene matches: 11. Germline values: CDR1 SGHDT, CDR2 YYEEEE. This CDR3 contains 16 residues.

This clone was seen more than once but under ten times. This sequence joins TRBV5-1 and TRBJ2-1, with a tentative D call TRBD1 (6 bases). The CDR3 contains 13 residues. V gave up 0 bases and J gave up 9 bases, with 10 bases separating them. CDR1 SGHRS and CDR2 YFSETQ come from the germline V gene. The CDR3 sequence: CASSLGDRFEQFF. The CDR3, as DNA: TGCGCCAGCAGCTTGGGAGACAGGTTTGAGCAGTTCTTC.

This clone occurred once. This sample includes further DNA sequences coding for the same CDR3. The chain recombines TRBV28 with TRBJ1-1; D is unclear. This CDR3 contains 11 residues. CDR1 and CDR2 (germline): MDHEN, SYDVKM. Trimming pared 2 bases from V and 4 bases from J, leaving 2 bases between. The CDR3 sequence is CASSLGTEAFF. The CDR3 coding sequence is TGTGCCAGCAGTTTAGGCACTGAAGCTTTCTTT.

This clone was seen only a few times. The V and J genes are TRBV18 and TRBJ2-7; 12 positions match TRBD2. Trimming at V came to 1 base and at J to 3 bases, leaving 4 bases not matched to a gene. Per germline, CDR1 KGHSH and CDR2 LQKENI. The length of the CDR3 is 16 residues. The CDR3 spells CASSPQLAGGHYEQYF. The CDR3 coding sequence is TGTGCCAGCTCACCACAACTAGCGGGAGGTCACTACGAGCAGTACTTC.

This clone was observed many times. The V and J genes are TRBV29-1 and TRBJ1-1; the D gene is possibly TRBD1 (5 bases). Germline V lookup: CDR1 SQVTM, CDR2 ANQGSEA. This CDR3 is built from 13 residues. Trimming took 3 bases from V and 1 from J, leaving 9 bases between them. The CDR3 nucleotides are TGCAGCGTTGAGAGGGACGAGAACACTGAAGCTTTCTTT. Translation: CSVERDENTEAFF. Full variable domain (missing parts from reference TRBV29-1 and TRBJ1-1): SAVISQKPSRDICQRGTSLTIQCQVDSQVTMMFWYRQQPGQSLTLIATANQGSEATYESGFVIDKFPISRPNLTFSTLTVSNMSPEDSSIYLCSVERDENTEAFFGQGTRLTVV.

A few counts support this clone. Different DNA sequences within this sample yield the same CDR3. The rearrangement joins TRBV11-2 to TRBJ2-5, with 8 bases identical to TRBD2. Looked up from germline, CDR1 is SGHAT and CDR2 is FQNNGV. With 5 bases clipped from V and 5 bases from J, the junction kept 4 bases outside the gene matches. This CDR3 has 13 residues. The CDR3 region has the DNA TGTGCCAGCAGCCCGGGACTAGAGGAGACCCAGTACTTC. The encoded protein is CASSPGLEETQYF.

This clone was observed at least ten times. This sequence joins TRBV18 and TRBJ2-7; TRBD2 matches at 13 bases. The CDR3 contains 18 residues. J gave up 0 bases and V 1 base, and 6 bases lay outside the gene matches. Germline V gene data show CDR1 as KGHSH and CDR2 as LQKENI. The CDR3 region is CASSPQLAGGPLSYEQYF. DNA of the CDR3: TGTGCCAGCTCACCACAACTAGCGGGAGGGCCCCTCTCCTACGAGCAGTACTTC.

This CDR3 is CASSVDRPGELFF. For the CDR3, the DNA is TGTGCCAGCAGTGTAGACCGTCCCGGGGAGCTGTTTTTT. The chain couples TRBV25-1 to TRBJ2-2; no reliable D call. CDR1 and CDR2 (germline): MGHDK, SYGVNS. This CDR3 comprises 13 residues. V was shortened by 4 bases and J by 6 bases, with 9 bases between the two germline ends.